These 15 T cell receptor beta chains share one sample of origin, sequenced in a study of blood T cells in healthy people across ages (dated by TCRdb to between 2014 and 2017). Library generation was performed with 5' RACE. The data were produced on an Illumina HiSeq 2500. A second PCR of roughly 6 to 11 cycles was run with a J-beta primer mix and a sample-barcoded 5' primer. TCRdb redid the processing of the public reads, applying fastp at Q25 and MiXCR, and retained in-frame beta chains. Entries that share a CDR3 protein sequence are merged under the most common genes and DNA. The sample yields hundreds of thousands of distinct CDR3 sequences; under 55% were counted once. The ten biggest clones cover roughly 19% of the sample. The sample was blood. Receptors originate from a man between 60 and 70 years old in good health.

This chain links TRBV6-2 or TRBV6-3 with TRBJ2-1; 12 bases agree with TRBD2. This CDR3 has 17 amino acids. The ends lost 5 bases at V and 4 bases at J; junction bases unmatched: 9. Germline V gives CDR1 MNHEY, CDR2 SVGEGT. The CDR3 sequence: CASSHRTSGASYNEQFF. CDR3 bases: TGTGCCAGCAGTCACAGGACTAGCGGGGCATCATACAATGAGCAGTTCTTC.

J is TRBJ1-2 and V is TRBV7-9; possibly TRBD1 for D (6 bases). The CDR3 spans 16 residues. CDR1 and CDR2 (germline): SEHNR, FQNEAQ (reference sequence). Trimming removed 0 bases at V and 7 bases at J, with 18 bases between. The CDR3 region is CASSLAVSGALRGYTF. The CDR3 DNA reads TGTGCCAGCAGCTTAGCGGTGTCAGGGGCTTTGCGTGGCTACACCTTC.

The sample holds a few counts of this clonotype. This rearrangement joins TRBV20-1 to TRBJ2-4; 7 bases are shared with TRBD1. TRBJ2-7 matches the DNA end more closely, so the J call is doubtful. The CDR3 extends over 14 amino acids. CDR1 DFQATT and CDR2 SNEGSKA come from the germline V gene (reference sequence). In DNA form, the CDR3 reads TGCAGTGCTACGACAGGGAGTGGTCTCTACGAGCAGTACTTC. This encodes CSATTGSGLYEQYF.

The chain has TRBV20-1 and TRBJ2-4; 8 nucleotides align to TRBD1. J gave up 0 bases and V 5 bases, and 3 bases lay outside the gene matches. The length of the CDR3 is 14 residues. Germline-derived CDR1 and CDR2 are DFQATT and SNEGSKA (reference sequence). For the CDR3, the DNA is TGCAGTGCTTTGGACAGGGTAGCCAAAAACATTCAGTACTTC. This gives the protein CSALDRVAKNIQYF.

The DNA for the CDR3 is TGCAGCGTTCCGACGGGGAAGGTTGTGGAGACCCAGTACTTC. Translated, it gives CSVPTGKVVETQYF. The chain joins TRBV29-1 to TRBJ2-5; D is perhaps TRBD2 (5 bases). This CDR3 is 14 amino acids long. V shed 5 bases and J shed 5 bases, with 18 bases lying between them. CDR1 and CDR2 from the germline V gene are SQVTM and ANQGSEA.

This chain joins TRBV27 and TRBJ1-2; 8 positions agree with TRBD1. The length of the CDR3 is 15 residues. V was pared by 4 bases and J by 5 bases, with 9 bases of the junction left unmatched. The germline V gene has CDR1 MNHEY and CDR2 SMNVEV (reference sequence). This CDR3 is CASSSDRVPTYGYTF. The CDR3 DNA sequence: TGTGCCAGCAGTTCGGACAGGGTTCCGACTTATGGCTACACCTTC.

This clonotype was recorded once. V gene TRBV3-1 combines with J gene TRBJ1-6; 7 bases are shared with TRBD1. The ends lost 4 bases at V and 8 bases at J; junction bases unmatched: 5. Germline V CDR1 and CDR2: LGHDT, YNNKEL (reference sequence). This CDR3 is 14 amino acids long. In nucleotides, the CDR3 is TGTGCCAGCAGCCGTAGGGGGCAGGATTCACCCCTCCACTTT. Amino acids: CASSRRGQDSPLHF.

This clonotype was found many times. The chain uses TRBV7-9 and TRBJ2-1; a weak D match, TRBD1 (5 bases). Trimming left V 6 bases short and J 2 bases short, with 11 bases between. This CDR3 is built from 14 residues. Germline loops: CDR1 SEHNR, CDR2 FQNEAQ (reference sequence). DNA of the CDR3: TGTGCCAGCAGTCAGGGTGGAACCTACAATGAGCAGTTCTTC. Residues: CASSQGGTYNEQFF.

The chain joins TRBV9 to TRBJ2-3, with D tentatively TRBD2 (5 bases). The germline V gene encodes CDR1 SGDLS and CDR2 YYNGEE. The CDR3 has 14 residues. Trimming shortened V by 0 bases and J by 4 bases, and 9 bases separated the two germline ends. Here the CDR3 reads CASSVGEGPDTQYF. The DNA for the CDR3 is TGTGCCAGCAGCGTAGGTGAGGGCCCAGATACGCAGTATTTT.

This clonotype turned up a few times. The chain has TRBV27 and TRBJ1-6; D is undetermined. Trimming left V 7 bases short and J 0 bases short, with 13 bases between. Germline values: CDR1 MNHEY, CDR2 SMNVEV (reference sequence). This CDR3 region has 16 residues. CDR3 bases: TGTGCCAGCACCCGGGTGGGGAGCTCCTATAATTCACCCCTCCACTTT. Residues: CASTRVGSSYNSPLHF.

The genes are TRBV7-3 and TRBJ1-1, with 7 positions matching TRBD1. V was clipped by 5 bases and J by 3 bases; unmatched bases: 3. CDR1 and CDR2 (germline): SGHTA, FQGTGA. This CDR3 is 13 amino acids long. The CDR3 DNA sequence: TGTGCCAGCAGCCCAGGGGGGTACACTGAAGCTTTCTTT. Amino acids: CASSPGGYTEAFF. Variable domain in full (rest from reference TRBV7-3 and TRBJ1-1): GAGVSQTPSNKVTEKGKYVELRCDPISGHTALYWYRQSLGQGPEFLIYFQGTGAADDSGLPNDRFFAVRPEGSVSTLKIQRTERGDSAVYLCASSPGGYTEAFFGQGTRLTVV.

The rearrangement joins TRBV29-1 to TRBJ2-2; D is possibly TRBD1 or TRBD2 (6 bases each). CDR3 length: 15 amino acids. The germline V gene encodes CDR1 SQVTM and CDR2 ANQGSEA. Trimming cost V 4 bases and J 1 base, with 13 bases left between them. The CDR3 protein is CSVGGASRNTGELFF. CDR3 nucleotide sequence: TGCAGCGTTGGGGGGGCTAGCAGGAACACCGGGGAGCTGTTTTTT.

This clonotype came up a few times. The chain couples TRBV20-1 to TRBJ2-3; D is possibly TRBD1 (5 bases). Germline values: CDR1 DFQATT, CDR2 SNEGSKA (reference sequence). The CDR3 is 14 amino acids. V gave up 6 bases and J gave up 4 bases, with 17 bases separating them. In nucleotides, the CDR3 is TGCAGTGCCACAGGACCCTCAAGGGCAGATACGCAGTATTTT. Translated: CSATGPSRADTQYF.

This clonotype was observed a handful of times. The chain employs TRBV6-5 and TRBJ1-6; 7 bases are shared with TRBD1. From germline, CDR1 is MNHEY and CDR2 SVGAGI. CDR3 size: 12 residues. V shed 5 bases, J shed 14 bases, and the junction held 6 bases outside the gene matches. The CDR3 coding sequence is TGTGCCAGCAGTCTGACAGGGACCACCCTCCACTTT. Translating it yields CASSLTGTTLHF.

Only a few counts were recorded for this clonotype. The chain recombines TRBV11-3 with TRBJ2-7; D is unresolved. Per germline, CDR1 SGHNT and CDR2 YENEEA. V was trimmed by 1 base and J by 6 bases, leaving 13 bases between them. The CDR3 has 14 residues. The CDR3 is CASSLGAGLGEQYF. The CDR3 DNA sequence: TGTGCCAGCAGCTTAGGGGCCGGGCTGGGCGAGCAGTACTTC.